A single sample is the source of the 16 T cell receptor beta chains below, sequenced in a study of spatial heterogeneity in lung cancer. Stated time point: sample taken at primary tumor resection. General study points: The study found that expanded intratumoral alpha and beta TCR counts tracked tumor mutation counts.

No antigen has been identified for these receptors. Each CDR3 protein gets one entry after TCRdb re-called the 5' RACE reads with MiXCR. The sample has about 9,800 distinct CDR3 sequences; 5.5% to 7.5% are singletons. Sample: lung tumor tissue, taken at surgery. All receptors derive from a male donor with early-stage non-small cell lung cancer.

This clonotype is judged medium-sized. Found in a library prepared for alpha chains, this beta chain is an off-target read, and its abundance has little meaning. This chain connects TRBV12-3 or TRBV12-4 to TRBJ2-1; 9 bases agree with TRBD2. The CDR3 runs to 14 residues. The V gene end was trimmed by 4 bases and the J gene end by 6 bases; junction bases not matched to a gene: 4. The CDR3 is CASSSRGGLNEQFF. The CDR3, as DNA: TGTGCCAGCAGTTCGCGGGGGGGCCTCAATGAGCAGTTCTTC.

This clonotype was seen at least ten times. The size of this beta chain means little, since it is a stray read in a library made for alpha chains. This chain uses TRBV6-6 with TRBJ1-5; D ambiguous. V was trimmed by 5 bases and J by 9 bases, leaving 17 bases between them. Germline CDR1 MNHNY, CDR2 SVGAGI (reference sequence). The CDR3 is 14 residues long. CDR3 protein: CASSKGLEVGPQHF. The CDR3, as DNA: TGTGCCAGCAGTAAGGGCCTCGAAGTAGGGCCCCAGCATTTT.

This clonotype was seen at least ten times. In a library made to pick up alpha chains, this beta chain is a stray read with a size that means little. The V call is TRBV29-1, the J call TRBJ2-4; no reliable D call. Germline CDR1 is SQVTM and CDR2 is ANQGSEA. V gave up 7 bases and J gave up 1 base, with 5 bases separating them. The CDR3 length is 11 residues. CDR3 coding DNA: TGCAGCGAAGTGGCCAAAAACATTCAGTACTTC. Its protein product is CSEVAKNIQYF.

This clonotype was seen ten or more times. This beta chain turned up in a library designed for alpha chains; as an off-target read, its abundance says little. V is TRBV10-3 and J is TRBJ2-1; 10 bases match TRBD1. The V and J ends lost 4 bases and 5 bases, in that order; junction bases with no gene match: 5. The CDR3 runs to 15 residues. CDR1 ENHRY and CDR2 SYGVKD come from the germline V gene. CDR3 sequence (DNA): TGTGCCATCAGTGGCGGGACAGGGGTCCACAATGAGCAGTTCTTC. This codes for CAISGGTGVHNEQFF.

This clonotype was counted ten times or more. This beta chain appears as a stray read in a library generated for alpha chains; its size is not informative. The chain employs TRBV11-3 and TRBJ2-7; D is perhaps TRBD2 (5 bases). This CDR3 is built from 13 residues. Germline V gene lookup returns CDR1 SGHNT and CDR2 YENEEA. The V end lost 2 bases, the J end lost 0 bases, and 5 bases lay between the germline ends. DNA for the CDR3: TGTGCCAGCAGCTTACGGGGCTCCTACGAGCAGTACTTC. It yields the protein CASSLRGSYEQYF.

For this clonotype: The library was designed around alpha chains, so this beta chain is a stray read whose abundance carries little weight. CDR3 residues: CASSLVVHGSYEQYF. In nucleotides, the CDR3 is TGTGCCAGCAGCTTGGTAGTGCACGGGTCGTACGAGCAGTACTTC. V and J are TRBV5-5 and TRBJ2-7; no clear D. This CDR3 comprises 15 residues. Germline CDR1 SGHKS, CDR2 YYEKEE (reference sequence). Between the trimmed V and J ends, which lost 0 bases and 4 bases, there was a span of 14 bases.

This clonotype was seen repeatedly, ten times or more. This beta chain represents an off-target read in a library built for alpha chains; its size is of limited meaning. V is TRBV5-1 and J is TRBJ2-5; 14 bases are a match to TRBD2. The V gene's germline CDR1 is SGHRS and CDR2 YFSETQ. The CDR3 loop spans 16 amino acids. V dropped 9 bases and J dropped 2; count of bases not matched to a gene: 9. The DNA of the CDR3 is TGCGCCACCGGGACTAGCGGGAGCCTGGGGCAAGAGACCCAGTACTTC. Its protein product is CATGTSGSLGQETQYF.

This clonotype was counted at least ten times. This beta chain is an unintended read in a library built for alpha chains; its size means little. In nucleotides, the CDR3 is TGTGCCAGCTCGCCGGGACTAGCGGCCCACAATGAGCAGTTCTTC. It is translated as CASSPGLAAHNEQFF. V usage is TRBV18 and J usage is TRBJ2-1; TRBD2 agrees at 11 bases. The CDR3 covers 15 residues. J was trimmed by 5 bases and V by 6 bases; bases with no gene match: 6. Germline V gives CDR1 KGHSH, CDR2 LQKENI. Combining the CDR3 with reference TRBV18 and TRBJ2-1 gives the whole variable domain NAGVMQNPRHLVRRRGQEARLRCSPMKGHSHVYWYRQLPEEGLKFMVYLQKENIIDESGMPKERFSAEFPKEGPSILRIQQVVRGDSAAYFCASSPGLAAHNEQFFGPGTRLTVL.

There are many counts of this clonotype. This beta chain slipped into a library made for alpha chains as a stray read, so its size is not meaningful. This chain links TRBV12-3 or TRBV12-4 with TRBJ2-6, with a possible D match to TRBD1 (6 bases). This CDR3 spans 15 amino acids. V lost 5 bases and J 1 base, leaving 9 bases between the germline ends. CDR3 in amino acids: CASSVRGSGANVLTF. Written as DNA, the CDR3 is TGTGCCAGCAGTGTAAGGGGGTCTGGGGCCAACGTCCTGACTTTC.

This clonotype was recorded at least ten times. In a library made to pick up alpha chains, this beta chain is a stray read with a size that means little. This chain uses TRBV6-6 with TRBJ1-5; no reliable D call. There are 12 residues in the CDR3. V was trimmed by 6 bases and J by 8 bases, leaving 11 bases between them. Germline V lookup: CDR1 MNHNY, CDR2 SVGAGI (reference sequence). CDR3 in DNA: TGTGCCAGCAGGTTTGGTGGGGAGCCCCAGCATTTT. This codes for CASRFGGEPQHF.

At least ten counts were recorded for this clonotype. This beta chain is a stray sequence in a library constructed for alpha chains; its clone size is not meaningful. The chain recombines TRBV7-8 with TRBJ2-1, with D perhaps TRBD1 (6 bases). CDR1 is SGHVS and CDR2 is FQNEAQ in the germline V gene. The CDR3 extends over 15 amino acids. The V end lost 4 bases, the J end lost 6 bases, and 16 bases lay between the germline ends. The CDR3 loop reads CASSSPQGLANEQFF. The CDR3 DNA reads as TGTGCCAGCAGCTCCCCACAGGGTTTAGCCAATGAGCAGTTCTTC.

This clonotype was detected ten times or more. The library was prepared for alpha chains; this beta chain is a stray read, so its frequency means little. This chain links TRBV28 with TRBJ1-6; a weak D match, TRBD1 (6 bases). Germline assignment: CDR1 MDHEN and CDR2 SYDVKM. V was trimmed by 3 bases and J by 9 bases, leaving 12 bases between them. The CDR3 runs 14 residues. CDR3 coding DNA: TGTGCCAGCAGTTTCCCGGACAGCTTTTCACCCCTCCACTTT. Residues: CASSFPDSFSPLHF. The entire variable domain, with the rest obtained from reference TRBV28 and TRBJ1-6, is as follows: DVKVTQSSRYLVKRTGEKVFLECVQDMDHENMFWYRQDPGLGLRLIYFSYDVKMKEKGDIPEGYSVSREKKERFSLILESASTNQTSMYLCASSFPDSFSPLHFGNGTRLTVT.

In the case of this clonotype: With the library built for alpha chains, this beta chain is off target and its frequency is not meaningful. The V gene is TRBV6-5, the J gene TRBJ1-6, with a weak D call TRBD1 (6 bases). In germline, CDR1 is MNHEY, CDR2 SVGAGI. There are 16 residues in the CDR3. The V end was cut by 7 bases, the J end by 7 bases, with 20 bases between. CDR3 in DNA: TGTGCCAGCAAAGAAAACCTCGCCGACAGGAATTCACCCCTCCACTTT. This translates into CASKENLADRNSPLHF.

This clonotype showed up many times. This beta chain is an unintended read in a library built for alpha chains; its size means little. The chain has TRBV6-1 and TRBJ2-7; 9 positions agree with TRBD1. The CDR3 is made up of 15 amino acids. The trim removed 7 bases at V and 0 bases at J, leaving 7 bases unmatched. Per germline, CDR1 MNHNS and CDR2 SASEGT. As DNA, the CDR3 is TGTGCCAGCATTACTGGACAGGGGCTCTCCTACGAGCAGTACGTC. Translation gives CASITGQGLSYEQYV.

This clonotype was counted ten times or more. In a library made to pick up alpha chains, this beta chain is a stray read with a size that means little. The V call is TRBV20-1, the J call TRBJ2-1; the match to TRBD2 covers 13 bases. CDR3 size: 19 residues. V lost 6 bases to trimming and J lost 0 bases; unmatched junction nucleotides: 14. Germline CDR1 DFQATT, CDR2 SNEGSKA (reference sequence). The CDR3 DNA reads as TGCAGTGCAGCCCGGACTAGCGGGAGTCCCTTGAGCTCCTACAATGAGCAGTTCTTC. This gives the protein CSAARTSGSPLSSYNEQFF.

In this sample, this clonotype turned up many times. A library made for alpha chains picked up this beta chain off target, so its size means little. The V and J genes are TRBV20-1 and TRBJ2-3; D uncertain. Germline V gives CDR1 DFQATT, CDR2 SNEGSKA (reference sequence). Trimming left V 0 bases short and J 0 bases short, with 4 bases between. The CDR3 is 13 residues long. The CDR3 loop is CSARDDSTDTQYF. The CDR3 DNA reads TGCAGTGCTAGAGACGATAGCACAGATACGCAGTATTTT.